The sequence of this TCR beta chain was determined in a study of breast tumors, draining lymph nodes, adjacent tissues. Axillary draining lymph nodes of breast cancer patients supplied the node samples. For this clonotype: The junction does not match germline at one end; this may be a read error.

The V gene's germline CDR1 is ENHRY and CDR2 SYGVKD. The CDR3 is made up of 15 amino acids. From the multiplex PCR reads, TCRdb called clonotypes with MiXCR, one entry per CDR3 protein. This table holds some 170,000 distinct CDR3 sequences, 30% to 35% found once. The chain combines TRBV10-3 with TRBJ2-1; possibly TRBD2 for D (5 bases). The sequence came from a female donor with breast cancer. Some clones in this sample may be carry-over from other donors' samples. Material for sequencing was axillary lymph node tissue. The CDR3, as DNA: TGTGCCATCATGGGTGTTGGGAGCTCCTCCAATGAGCAGTTCTTC. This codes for CAIMGVGSSSNEQFF.